This T cell receptor beta chain was recovered during a study of T cells expressing NK-cell markers. Germline CDR1 is SEHNR and CDR2 is FQNEAQ (reference sequence). The CDR3 has 15 residues. TCRdb reprocessed the 5' RACE reads, keeping one entry per CDR3 protein, no DNA. The sample data list a few hundred thousand distinct CDR3 sequences. The TCR originated in a man aged 18-75 years in good health. Sequenced material: blood T cells: a sorted CD56 or NKG2C T cell subset, CD4+ or CD8+ T cells, or bulk PBMC T cells (not recorded which). This chain joins TRBV7-9 and TRBJ2-1; TCRdb names TRBD2, which stays unverified in the absence of DNA. CDR3 protein: CASMTTSGYYNEQFF.